The clone carrying this T cell receptor (beta chain) was detected only a few times. The data derive from a study of blood T cells in healthy people across ages. A sample-barcoded 5' primer and a J-beta primer mix were used in a second PCR of roughly 6 to 11 cycles. TCRdb reanalysed the 5' RACE reads using MiXCR and keeps one entry per CDR3 protein. The sample includes approximately 1.5 million distinct CDR3 sequences, around 40% of them seen just once. The junction had 6 bases not matched to a gene; V was cut back by 2 bases and J by 7 bases. The CDR3 runs to 13 residues. Per the germline V gene, CDR1 is DFQATT and CDR2 is SNEGSKA (reference sequence).

Source material: blood. This sequence was found in a woman aged 18-35 years in good health. The rearrangement joins TRBV20-1 to TRBJ1-2, with TRBD1 matching 8 bases. The CDR3 loop is CSARKGQGSGYTF. The CDR3 bases are TGCAGTGCTAGAAAAGGACAGGGATCTGGCTACACCTTC.